Listed below are T cell receptor beta chains from one sample, sequenced in a study of blood T cell repertoires in COVID-19. This table comes from immunoSEQ multiplex PCR, and its TCRdb copy is limited to in-frame clones, with some not included. The repertoire holds roughly 200,000 clones, with approximately 80% as singletons. Sequencing was performed on peripheral blood. These receptors were taken from a human donor in a cohort sampled during active COVID-19. CDR3s include the opening cysteine and the closing phenylalanine or tryptophan. The order of the fields is V gene, clone size, J gene, CDR3 length, D gene, CDR3 protein, CDR3 DNA. D genes are given only for firm matches. Where a row states a size, it is once, few, many or the class of an expanded clone; other rows omit it.

TRBV9,once,TRBJ2-6,16,NA,CASSIQRRSGANVLTF,TGTGCCAGCAGCATTCAACGGAGATCTGGGGCCAACGTCCTGACTTTC
TRBV7-2,few,TRBJ2-7,18,TRBD2,CASSLKGVGSGRTYEQYF,TGTGCCAGCAGCTTAAAGGGCGTGGGTAGCGGGAGGACCTACGAGCAGTACTTC
TRBV19,NA,TRBJ1-3,15,TRBD1,CASRRGQGSANTIYF,TGTGCCAGTAGGCGAGGACAGGGGAGCGCAAACACCATATATTTT
TRBV6-5,NA,TRBJ1-3,15,TRBD1,CASSQTWDSGNTIYF,TGTGCCAGCAGCCAAACCTGGGACAGTGGAAACACCATATATTTT
TRBV24-1,once,TRBJ2-7,14,NA,CATSPTDRTYEQYF,TGTGCCACCAGTCCCACCGATCGAACTTACGAGCAGTACTTC
TRBV7-9,NA,TRBJ2-1,15,NA,CASSRTGEIYNEQFF,TGTGCCAGCAGTCGGACGGGAGAAATCTACAATGAGCAGTTCTTC
TRBV28,NA,TRBJ2-7,13,NA,CASNPGLSYEQYF,TGTGCCAGCAACCCAGGGCTCTCCTACGAGCAGTACTTC
TRBV6-6,NA,TRBJ2-5,16,TRBD1,CASTHFFRDRKETQYF,TGTGCCAGCACGCACTTTTTCCGGGACAGAAAAGAGACCCAGTACTTC
TRBV27,NA,TRBJ1-1,13,NA,CASSLFMNTEAFF,TGTGCCAGCAGTTTATTCATGAACACTGAAGCTTTCTTT
TRBV18,NA,TRBJ2-3,15,NA,CASSPIEGAADTQYF,TGTGCCAGCTCACCAATCGAGGGAGCGGCAGATACGCAGTATTTT
TRBV6-2/TRBV6-3,NA,TRBJ2-1,18,TRBD2,CASSSTGTSGRFYNEQFF,TGTGCCAGCAGTTCCACCGGGACTAGCGGGAGATTCTACAATGAGCAGTTCTTC
TRBV7-9,NA,TRBJ2-6,15,NA,CASSLAQGGLNVLTF,TGTGCCAGCAGCTTAGCCCAGGGGGGCCTCAACGTCCTGACTTTC
TRBV29-1,NA,TRBJ2-1,14,NA,CSVVGLDSYNEQFF,TGCAGCGTTGTAGGACTGGACTCCTACAATGAGCAGTTCTTC
TRBV6-2/TRBV6-3,NA,TRBJ1-1,14,NA,CASSYLQGNTEAFF,TGTGCCAGCAGTTACCTACAGGGAAACACTGAAGCTTTCTTT
TRBV6-2/TRBV6-3,NA,TRBJ1-5,17,TRBD1,CASSYSTTGGINQPQHF,TGTGCCAGCAGTTACTCTACGACAGGGGGGATTAATCAGCCCCAGCATTTT
TRBV3-1/TRBV3-2,NA,TRBJ2-7,14,NA,CASSQVPSSYEQYF,TGTGCCAGCAGCCAAGTGCCGAGCTCCTACGAGCAGTACTTC
TRBV5-1,NA,TRBJ1-2,12,NA,CASSLDGYGYTF,TGCGCCAGCAGCTTGGACGGCTATGGCTACACCTTC
TRBV27,few,TRBJ2-1,14,NA,CASSWGDSYNEQFF,TGTGCCAGCAGTTGGGGGGACTCCTACAATGAGCAGTTCTTC
TRBV6-6,NA,TRBJ1-1,13,NA,CASSYGGRAEAFF,TGTGCCAGCAGTTACGGGGGGAGGGCTGAAGCTTTCTTT
TRBV6-2/TRBV6-3,NA,TRBJ2-6,18,TRBD1,CASSPRTGEGSGANVLTF,TGTGCCAGCAGTCCGCGGACAGGGGAAGGCTCTGGGGCCAACGTCCTGACTTTC
TRBV28,NA,TRBJ1-1,12,NA,CASSLDKGEAFF,TGTGCCAGCAGTTTAGACAAGGGGGAAGCTTTCTTT
TRBV28,NA,TRBJ1-1,14,TRBD1,CASSSDRGFPEAFF,TGTGCCAGCAGCTCGGACAGGGGTTTCCCTGAAGCTTTCTTT
TRBV24-1,NA,TRBJ2-1,17,TRBD1,CATSDLDRDREVNEQFF,TGTGCCACCAGTGATTTGGACAGGGACAGGGAGGTCAATGAGCAGTTCTTC
TRBV19,NA,TRBJ2-5,15,TRBD2,CASSMVGREMVTQYF,TGTGCCAGTAGTATGGTGGGGCGGGAGATGGTGACCCAGTACTTC
TRBV7-9,NA,TRBJ1-2,17,TRBD1,CASSVGQASSFHYGYTF,TGTGCCAGCAGCGTTGGACAGGCTTCAAGCTTCCACTATGGCTACACCTTC
TRBV19,NA,TRBJ1-5,13,NA,CASSIESYQPQHF,TGTGCCAGTAGTATAGAGAGCTATCAGCCCCAGCATTTT
TRBV27,NA,TRBJ2-7,15,NA,CASSSPGRATYEQYF,TGTGCCAGCAGTTCCCCTGGCAGGGCGACCTACGAGCAGTACTTC
TRBV10-1,NA,TRBJ1-1,17,TRBD1,CASSESAVWTGLTEAFF,TGCGCCAGCAGTGAGTCGGCTGTGTGGACAGGACTCACTGAAGCTTTCTTT
TRBV7-2,NA,TRBJ2-5,19,TRBD1,CASRVLPAAYRGTGETQYF,TGTGCCAGCAGGGTCTTACCAGCAGCTTACAGGGGAACAGGAGAGACCCAGTACTTC
TRBV7-9,NA,TRBJ1-2,15,NA,CASKSQGLETDGYTF,TGTGCCAGCAAATCGCAGGGTTTGGAAACGGATGGCTACACCTTC
TRBV7-9,NA,TRBJ1-2,11,TRBD1,CASSRTGGYTF,TGTGCCAGCAGCAGGACAGGGGGCTACACCTTC
TRBV29-1,NA,TRBJ1-2,14,TRBD1,CSVDLIRDRDGYTF,TGCAGCGTTGACCTCATCCGGGACAGGGATGGCTACACCTTC
TRBV29-1,NA,TRBJ2-1,13,NA,CSVEDPAYNEQFF,TGCAGCGTTGAAGATCCTGCCTACAATGAGCAGTTCTTC
TRBV11-2,NA,TRBJ1-1,13,NA,CASSDSRGTEAFF,TGTGCCAGCAGCGATAGTCGGGGCACTGAAGCTTTCTTT
TRBV19,NA,TRBJ1-6,16,NA,CASTWEGKEPNSPLHF,TGTGCCAGTACCTGGGAGGGCAAGGAGCCCAATTCACCCCTCCACTTT
TRBV24-1,NA,TRBJ2-3,16,NA,CATSAMPLTGTDTQYF,TGTGCCACCAGCGCCATGCCCCTGACAGGCACAGATACGCAGTATTTT
TRBV6-2/TRBV6-3,NA,TRBJ2-3,16,NA,CASSPYLASSGDTQYF,TGTGCCAGCAGTCCCTACCTAGCGAGCTCGGGAGATACGCAGTATTTT
TRBV6-6,NA,TRBJ2-7,14,NA,CASSYSRGSYEQYF,TGTGCCAGCAGTTACTCACGGGGATCCTACGAGCAGTACTTC
TRBV4-3,NA,TRBJ1-6,17,TRBD1,CASSQEASRGWNSPLHF,TGCGCCAGCAGCCAAGAAGCCTCCAGGGGGTGGAATTCACCCCTCCACTTT
TRBV27,NA,TRBJ1-2,14,TRBD1,CASSKWTGGDGYTF,TGTGCCAGCAGTAAATGGACAGGGGGGGATGGCTACACCTTC
TRBV19,NA,TRBJ1-3,15,TRBD1,CASSIGGGVRNTIYF,TGTGCCAGTAGTATAGGAGGGGGCGTCCGGAACACCATATATTTT
TRBV27,NA,TRBJ2-1,14,TRBD2,CATRAASGFNEQFF,TGTGCCACCAGGGCGGCTAGCGGGTTCAATGAGCAGTTCTTC
TRBV5-1,once,TRBJ1-1,14,NA,CASSRATGLTEAFF,TGCGCCAGCAGCCGAGCCACAGGGCTCACTGAAGCTTTCTTT
TRBV4-2,NA,TRBJ1-4,16,NA,CASSQRQGWANEKLFF,TGTGCCAGCAGCCAAAGGCAGGGGTGGGCTAATGAAAAACTGTTTTTT
TRBV7-9,NA,TRBJ2-7,14,TRBD2,CASAQTSGSYEQYF,TGTGCCAGCGCACAGACTAGCGGCTCCTACGAGCAGTACTTC
TRBV10-2,once,TRBJ2-7,13,NA,CASSLGASYEQYF,TGCGCCAGCAGCTTGGGAGCTTCCTACGAGCAGTACTTC
TRBV3-1/TRBV3-2,NA,TRBJ2-3,16,TRBD1,CASSQQTGTGVNTQYF,TGTGCCAGCAGCCAACAAACCGGGACAGGGGTAAATACGCAGTATTTT
TRBV7-6,NA,TRBJ1-5,15,NA,CASSLGAGHNQPQHF,TGTGCCAGCAGCTTAGGGGCAGGGCACAATCAGCCCCAGCATTTT
TRBV10-3,NA,TRBJ1-1,14,NA,CAISETGLRTEAFF,TGTGCCATCAGTGAGACAGGGTTGCGGACTGAAGCTTTCTTT
TRBV7-3,NA,TRBJ2-2,15,TRBD2,CASRGGPANTGELFF,TGTGCCAGCAGGGGAGGGCCCGCGAACACCGGGGAGCTGTTTTTT
TRBV11-2,few,TRBJ2-7,15,TRBD2,CASSSPGGALYEQYF,TGTGCCAGCAGTTCCCCCGGGGGGGCGTTGTACGAGCAGTACTTC
TRBV3-1/TRBV3-2,NA,TRBJ2-3,17,TRBD1,CASSQHPDRGLGDTQYF,TGTGCCAGCAGCCAACATCCGGACAGGGGGCTGGGGGATACGCAGTATTTT
TRBV9,NA,TRBJ2-7,15,TRBD2,CASSVGQGGYYEQYF,TGTGCCAGCAGCGTAGGGCAGGGAGGGTACTACGAGCAGTACTTC
TRBV21-1,once,TRBJ1-5,15,NA,CASSWDGSRNQPQHF,TGTGCCAGCAGCTGGGACGGGAGTAGAAATCAGCCCCAGCATTTT